The 19 T cell receptor beta chains below come from one sample, sequenced in a study of T cell repertoires in cytomegalovirus infection. TCRdb itself ran the reads through MiXCR, one entry per CDR3 protein. The sample includes fewer than 700,000 distinct CDR3 sequences, approximately 24% of them seen just once. Sequenced sample: CD8+ T cells from PBMCs. Source of these receptors: a human donor in good health (CMV status not recorded). Some clones in this sample may be carry-over from other donors' samples.

With respect to this clonotype: Being one base from a much bigger clone, this may be a read error. The chain carries TRBV7-2 and TRBJ2-2; D not resolved. Germline V gives CDR1 SGHTA, CDR2 FQGNSA. The CDR3 extends over 15 amino acids. The CDR3 bases are TGTGCCAGCCGCTTAGGAATAACGAACACCGGGGAGCTGTTTTTT. It is translated as CASRLGITNTGELFF.

This clonotype was counted at least ten times. The genes are TRBV29-1 and TRBJ1-1, with D perhaps matching TRBD1 (6 bases). CDR1 and CDR2 from the germline V gene are SQVTM and ANQGSEA. Trimming stripped 1 base from V and 5 bases from J, with 20 bases between. The CDR3 runs to 16 residues. The CDR3 spells CSVEVWGVGGGTEAFF. CDR3 in DNA: TGCAGCGTTGAAGTGTGGGGAGTAGGGGGAGGAACTGAAGCTTTCTTT.

Many counts were recorded for this clonotype. This sequence joins TRBV6-1 and TRBJ2-7; D remains unclear. This CDR3 spans 15 amino acids. Trimming took off 6 bases at V and 1 base at J, with 16 bases between the two ends. Germline loops: CDR1 MNHNS, CDR2 SASEGT. CDR3 loop: CASSDLWAASYEQYF. CDR3 in DNA: TGTGCCAGCAGCGATCTCTGGGCAGCTTCCTACGAGCAGTACTTC.

The V gene is TRBV7-9, the J gene TRBJ2-1, with TRBD2 matching over 13 bases. The CDR3 has 16 residues. CDR1 and CDR2 (germline): SEHNR, FQNEAQ (reference sequence). V trimming: 5 bases; J trimming: 8 bases; junction bases outside the gene matches: 9. The DNA for the CDR3 is TGTGCCAGCAGCGCATACGGGACTAGCGGGGTCGATGAGCAGTTCTTC. It yields the protein CASSAYGTSGVDEQFF.

The chain joins TRBV27 to TRBJ2-1; no clear D gene. This CDR3 is built from 16 residues. The germline CDR1 and CDR2 sequences are MNHEY and SMNVEV (reference sequence). The ends were cut back, 6 bases at V and 2 bases at J, with 17 bases in the middle. The CDR3 region has the DNA TGTGCCAGCAGCCCTAGGGTGGGTAGGACCTACAATGAGCAGTTCTTC. Translating gives CASSPRVGRTYNEQFF.

In this sample, this clonotype turned up many times. The chain is built from TRBV7-9 and TRBJ2-1, with 8 bases aligning to TRBD1. Per the germline V gene, CDR1 is SEHNR and CDR2 is FQNEAQ (reference sequence). V was clipped by 5 bases and J by 9 bases; unmatched bases: 15. The CDR3 has 16 amino acids. CDR3 region: CASSPRPMPGGSEQFF. The CDR3 DNA sequence: TGTGCCAGCAGCCCGCGTCCCATGCCAGGGGGCAGTGAGCAGTTCTTC.

This clonotype was counted ten times or more. V gene TRBV12-3 or TRBV12-4 combines with J gene TRBJ2-1; D is uncertain. Trimming left V 5 bases short and J 0 bases short, with 8 bases between. The CDR3 has 14 amino acids. The CDR3 reads CASSPSGSYNEQFF. The CDR3 DNA follows: TGTGCCAGCAGTCCTTCGGGCTCCTACAATGAGCAGTTCTTC.

The chain joins TRBV20-1 to TRBJ2-7; D possibly corresponds to TRBD1 (5 bases). Trimming took 1 base from V and 4 from J, leaving 11 bases between them. CDR1 is DFQATT and CDR2 is SNEGSKA in the germline V gene (reference sequence). The CDR3 covers 13 residues. The CDR3, as DNA: TGCAGTGCTAGAGGGGGCACCAGTTACGAGCAGTACTTC. It specifies CSARGGTSYEQYF.

This clonotype was seen a handful of times. The chain couples TRBV6-6 to TRBJ2-3; TRBD2 aligns across 10 bases. The CDR3 sequence is 21 residues long. Germline V CDR1 and CDR2: MNHNY, SVGAGI (reference sequence). After removal of 0 bases from V and 3 bases from J, the junction contained 18 bases not matched to a gene. The CDR3 is CASSYSNRGYSGGYHTDTQYF. In DNA form, the CDR3 reads TGTGCCAGCAGTTACTCGAATAGGGGATATAGCGGGGGGTATCATACAGATACGCAGTATTTT.

This sequence joins TRBV20-1 and TRBJ2-3; no clear D gene. CDR1 is DFQATT, CDR2 SNEGSKA, per germline (reference sequence). V was clipped by 0 bases and J by 4 bases, with 8 bases between them. The CDR3 totals 13 residues. CDR3 DNA sequence: TGCAGTGCTAGAGATATCAGGTCAGATACGCAGTATTTT. Residues: CSARDIRSDTQYF.

The chain carries TRBV6-5 and TRBJ2-7; D is possibly TRBD2 (6 bases). Germline CDR1 is MNHEY and CDR2 is SVGAGI. This CDR3 has 14 residues. Deletions cut 8 bases from V and 4 bases from J, with 18 bases between. In nucleotides, the CDR3 is TGTGCCAGCGGGGGTGCGGGACTTTTATACGAGCAGTACTTC. This gives the protein CASGGAGLLYEQYF.

This clonotype was seen more than once but under ten times. The V and J genes are TRBV28 and TRBJ2-1; 8 nucleotides agree with TRBD2. The CDR3 has 16 amino acids. V was clipped by 4 bases and J by 0 bases; unmatched bases: 5. The germline V gene encodes CDR1 MDHEN and CDR2 SYDVKM. The CDR3 nucleotides are TGTGCCAGCAGTTCACAGCGGGAGAGCTCCTACAATGAGCAGTTCTTC. Translated: CASSSQRESSYNEQFF.

This clonotype was counted only a few times. This chain joins TRBV7-8 and TRBJ1-1; possible D gene TRBD1, 5 bases. Germline V gives CDR1 SGHVS, CDR2 FQNEAQ. V lost 3 bases and J lost 6, with 14 bases in between. CDR3 size: 14 residues. The chain's CDR3 is CASSFLSPGPEAFF. The CDR3 DNA sequence: TGTGCCAGCAGCTTCCTCTCCCCGGGGCCTGAAGCTTTCTTT. Full variable domain (rest looked up from reference TRBV7-8 and TRBJ1-1): GAGVSQSPRYKVAKRGQDVALRCDPISGHVSLFWYQQALGQGPEFLTYFQNEAQLDKSGLPSDRFFAERPEGSVSTLKIQRTQQEDSAVYLCASSFLSPGPEAFFGQGTRLTVV.

The chain joins TRBV20-1 to TRBJ1-2; 9 nucleotides align to TRBD1. The CDR3 consists of 13 residues. After removal of 5 bases from V and 7 bases from J, the junction contained 8 bases not matched to a gene. Per germline, CDR1 DFQATT and CDR2 SNEGSKA (reference sequence). CDR3 in DNA: TGCAGTGCTTGGGACAGGGACAGCTTTGGCTACACCTTC. Protein: CSAWDRDSFGYTF.

This chain uses TRBV6-1 with TRBJ1-5; 8 positions match TRBD1. The CDR3 consists of 15 residues. V dropped 6 bases and J dropped 5; count of bases not matched to a gene: 9. CDR1 is MNHNS, CDR2 SASEGT, per germline. The CDR3 region is CASRRTGWGDQPQHF. The CDR3 DNA reads as TGTGCCAGCAGACGGACAGGGTGGGGGGATCAGCCCCAGCATTTT.

The chain links TRBV12-5 to TRBJ2-7; D is undetermined. V lost 3 bases to trimming and J lost 0 bases, with 6 bases between them. The CDR3 is 13 residues long. The germline V gene has CDR1 LGHNT and CDR2 FRNRAP. The CDR3 sequence: CASGFNPSYEQYF. The CDR3 nucleotides are TGTGCTAGTGGTTTTAATCCCTCCTACGAGCAGTACTTC.

This chain links TRBV10-1 with TRBJ2-1; maybe TRBD2 (5 bases). This CDR3 spans 16 amino acids. Between the trimmed V and J ends, which lost 0 bases and 6 bases, there was a span of 15 bases. Per germline, CDR1 WNHNN and CDR2 SYGVQD (reference sequence). This chain's CDR3 is CASSESSASQFNEQFF. CDR3 coding DNA: TGCGCCAGCAGTGAGTCGAGTGCTAGCCAATTCAATGAGCAGTTCTTC.

On this clonotype: Possible read error: a much larger clone is one base away. The genes are TRBV12-3 or TRBV12-4 and TRBJ2-3; weak D call: TRBD1 (5 bases). The CDR3 totals 12 residues. V lost 10 bases and J lost 4, with 12 bases in between. The CDR3 spells CANNQGPDTQYF. CDR3 DNA: TGTGCCAACAATCAGGGCCCAGATACGCAGTATTTT.

The rearrangement uses TRBV11-3 and TRBJ2-2; D not certain. Germline V gene data show CDR1 as SGHNT and CDR2 as YENEEA. V shed 5 bases and J shed 5 bases, with 9 bases lying between them. This CDR3 has 13 amino acids. CDR3 protein: CASSQTFTGELFF. The DNA of the CDR3 is TGTGCCAGCAGCCAGACATTTACCGGGGAGCTGTTTTTT.